Here is one TCR beta chain with its context. The table came from immunoSEQ multiplex PCR; TCRdb's copy has only in-frame clones and leaves some out. The data show under 140,000 clones, with roughly 90% seen just once and about 0.3% held by the top ten. This CDR3 has 12 residues. Trimming pared 1 base from V and 5 bases from J, leaving 7 bases between. Germline V CDR1 and CDR2: SGHRS, YFSETQ. The data were taken from a study of OX40 agonist ivuxolimab in advanced cancers. For the study at large: Clinicians treated patients with ivuxolimab, an agonistic anti-OX40 (CD134) antibody. The group had a mean age of about 60 years, ranged from 23 to 79, and was 82.7% male.

The sequencing here drew on CD4+ or CD8+ T cells sorted from blood, taken in a trial of the OX40 agonist ivuxolimab. The receptor was isolated from an adult with an advanced solid tumor such as melanoma, head and neck, liver or kidney cancer. V is TRBV5-1 and J is TRBJ2-7; D is undetermined. CDR3 nucleotides: TGCGCCAGCAGCTTGACGAGGAACGAGCAGTACTTC. It is translated as CASSLTRNEQYF.